This is a list of T cell receptor beta chains from one sample in a study of memory CD4+ T cells and cytomegalovirus serostatus. Assay used: immunoSEQ multiplex PCR; TCRdb lists only in-frame clones, some missing. Here the sample spans 30,000 to 40,000 clones, around 79% being singletons. The sample consisted of memory CD4+ T cells from blood. All receptors come from an adult in good health and CMV-seropositive. CDR3s include the opening cysteine and the closing phenylalanine or tryptophan. The D gene is left open where the match is weak. Only some rows state a clone size, as once, few, many or a class for expanded clones.

j_call	v_call	clone_size	d_call	cdr3_nt	cdr3_aa
TRBJ2-7	TRBV11-2	few	NA	TGTGCCAGCAGCTTAGATCAAACCTACGAGCAGTACTTC	CASSLDQTYEQYF
TRBJ1-1	TRBV7-2	NA	NA	TGTGCCAGCAGCTTAAAGTCGGGTTTCGGAGCTTTCTTT	CASSLKSGFGAFF
TRBJ1-5	TRBV11-1	NA	NA	TGTGCCAGCTTTGAAAAAGGAACAGGGTATAGCAATCAGCCCCAGCATTTT	CASFEKGTGYSNQPQHF
TRBJ2-7	TRBV5-8	NA	NA	TGTGCCAGCAGCTGGACGACACCCGGAGGTGACTTC	CASSWTTPGGDF
TRBJ2-3	TRBV2	NA	TRBD2	TGTGCCAGCAAATTAGCGGGCGGGGCAGATACGCAGTATTTT	CASKLAGGADTQYF
TRBJ2-2	TRBV2	once	TRBD2	TGTGCCAGCAGTGTGGGCGGGGGTGCGAACACCGGGGAGCTGTTTTTT	CASSVGGGANTGELFF
TRBJ2-7	TRBV6-1	NA	NA	TGTGCCAGCAGTCCCGGACAACGCTACGAGCAGTACTTC	CASSPGQRYEQYF
TRBJ2-3	TRBV5-1	NA	TRBD1	TGCGCCAGCACCCCGGGACAGCTCACAGATACGCAGTATTTT	CASTPGQLTDTQYF
TRBJ1-5	TRBV2	NA	NA	TGTGCCAGCAGCGAATCCGGGGGGCGCTTGGATCAGCCCCAGCATTTT	CASSESGGRLDQPQHF
TRBJ2-7	TRBV6-1	NA	NA	TGTGCCAGCAGGGACCAGGGGTTAAAGCAGTACTTC	CASRDQGLKQYF
TRBJ1-6	TRBV19	few	NA	TGTGCCAGTAGTGACGGACAGACAAATTCACCCCTCCACTTT	CASSDGQTNSPLHF
TRBJ2-7	TRBV9	NA	TRBD1	TGTGCCAGCGGGGGACAGGGAGCCGAGCAGTACTTC	CASGGQGAEQYF
TRBJ1-1	TRBV5-4	once	NA	TGTGCCAGCAGCTTGGGATATGACCCTCAGTCTGAAGCTTTCTTT	CASSLGYDPQSEAFF
TRBJ1-2	TRBV4-1	NA	NA	TGCGCCAGCAGTCAAAGACAGGAACCTAACTATGGCTACACCTTC	CASSQRQEPNYGYTF
TRBJ2-1	TRBV27	NA	NA	TGTGCCAGCACATCCTCTGCCGGGACACGACAGTTCTTC	CASTSSAGTRQFF
TRBJ1-1	TRBV6-1	NA	NA	TGTGCCAGCACGGGGGGAAGCACTGAAGCTTTCTTT	CASTGGSTEAFF
TRBJ1-2	TRBV5-4	NA	TRBD1	TGTGCCAGCAGCTCGGGGGACAGGGGTTTATATGGCTACACCTTC	CASSSGDRGLYGYTF
TRBJ2-5	TRBV18	NA	TRBD2	TGTGCCAGCTCACCAGGACTAGTCCAGGAGACCCAGTACTTC	CASSPGLVQETQYF
TRBJ2-3	TRBV5-6	NA	NA	TGTGCCAGCAGCCGTAGTGGTCGGGGCCACACAGATACGCAGTATTTT	CASSRSGRGHTDTQYF
TRBJ1-4	TRBV4-1	NA	TRBD1	TGCGCCAGCAGCCCAACGGGACAGAAAAATGAAAAACTGTTTTTT	CASSPTGQKNEKLFF
TRBJ2-5	TRBV5-6	NA	TRBD1	TGTGCCAGCAGCTTGAGGGACAGGGTGGGACAGACCCAGTACTTC	CASSLRDRVGQTQYF
TRBJ2-6	TRBV18	NA	TRBD1	TGTGCCAGCTCACCATTGGCAGGGGGCGCGAATGGGGCCAACGTCCTGACTTTC	CASSPLAGGANGANVLTF
TRBJ1-1	TRBV14	few	NA	TGTGCCAGCAGCCAGATAGACGGCACTGAAGCTTTCTTT	CASSQIDGTEAFF
TRBJ2-1	TRBV11-2	NA	NA	TGTGCCAGCAGCTTGTCCGGGCAATTCAATGAGCAGTTCTTC	CASSLSGQFNEQFF
TRBJ2-7	TRBV6-5	NA	NA	TGTGCCAGCAGTTACGAGAGAAGCTCCTACGAGCAGTACTTC	CASSYERSSYEQYF
TRBJ2-7	TRBV9	NA	NA	TGTGCCAGCGGGGGACGCTACGAGCAGTACTTC	CASGGRYEQYF
TRBJ1-2	TRBV5-6	once	NA	TGTGCCAGCAGCTATGTAGACAGGCTACTTGAGGGCTACACCTTC	CASSYVDRLLEGYTF
TRBJ2-3	TRBV5-6	NA	TRBD1	TGTGCCAGCAGCTCCCCGGGACAGGGGGGCACAGATACGCAGTATTTT	CASSSPGQGGTDTQYF